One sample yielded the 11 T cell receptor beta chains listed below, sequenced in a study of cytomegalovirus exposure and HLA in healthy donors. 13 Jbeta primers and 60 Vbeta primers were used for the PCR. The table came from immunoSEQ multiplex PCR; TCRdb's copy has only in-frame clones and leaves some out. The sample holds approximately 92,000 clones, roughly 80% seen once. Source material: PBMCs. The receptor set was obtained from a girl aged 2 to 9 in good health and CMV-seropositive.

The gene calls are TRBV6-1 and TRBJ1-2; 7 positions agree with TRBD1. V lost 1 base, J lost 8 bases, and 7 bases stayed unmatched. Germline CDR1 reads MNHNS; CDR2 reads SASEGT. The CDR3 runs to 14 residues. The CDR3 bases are TGTGCCAGCAGTGAAGGAAGGGGGCTACGGGGCTACACCTTC. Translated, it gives CASSEGRGLRGYTF.

CDR3 region: CAWRPNQGSSYNEQFF. The CDR3 region has the DNA TGTGCCTGGAGGCCGAACCAGGGGAGCTCCTACAATGAGCAGTTCTTC. J is TRBJ2-1 and V is TRBV30, with D possibly TRBD1 on 6 matching bases. CDR3 size: 16 residues. Germline CDR1 and CDR2: GTSNPN and SVGIG (reference sequence). The V end lost 3 bases, the J end lost 0 bases, and 15 bases lay between the germline ends.

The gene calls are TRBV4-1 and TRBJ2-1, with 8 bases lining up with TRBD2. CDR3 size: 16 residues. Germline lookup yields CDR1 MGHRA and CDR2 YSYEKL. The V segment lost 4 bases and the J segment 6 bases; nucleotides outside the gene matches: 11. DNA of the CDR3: TGCGCCAGCAGCCCTACCAACGGGAGGGTAAGCAATGAGCAGTTCTTC. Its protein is CASSPTNGRVSNEQFF.

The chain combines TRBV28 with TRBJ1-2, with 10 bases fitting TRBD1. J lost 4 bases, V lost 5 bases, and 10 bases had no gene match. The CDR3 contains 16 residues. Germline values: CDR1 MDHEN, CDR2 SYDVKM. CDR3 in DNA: TGTGCCAGCAGTACGACCGGGACAGGGGATAGCTATGGCTACACCTTC. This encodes CASSTTGTGDSYGYTF.

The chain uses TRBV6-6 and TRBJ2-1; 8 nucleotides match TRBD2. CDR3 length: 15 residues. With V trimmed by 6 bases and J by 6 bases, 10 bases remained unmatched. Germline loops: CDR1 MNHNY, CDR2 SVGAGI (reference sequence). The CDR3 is CASRPPGLVANEQFF. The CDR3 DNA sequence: TGTGCCAGCAGGCCACCGGGACTAGTTGCCAATGAGCAGTTCTTC.

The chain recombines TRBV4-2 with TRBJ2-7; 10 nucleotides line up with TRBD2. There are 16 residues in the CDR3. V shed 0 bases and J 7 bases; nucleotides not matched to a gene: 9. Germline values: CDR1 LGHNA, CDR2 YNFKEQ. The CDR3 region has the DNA TGTGCCAGCAGCCAAGATACGGCTAGCGGGAGAGGGGAGCAGTACTTC. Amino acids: CASSQDTASGRGEQYF.

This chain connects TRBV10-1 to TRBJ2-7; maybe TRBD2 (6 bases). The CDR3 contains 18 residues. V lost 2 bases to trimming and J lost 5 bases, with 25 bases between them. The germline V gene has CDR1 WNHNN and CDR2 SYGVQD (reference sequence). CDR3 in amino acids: CASSEGAGSGGETDEQYF. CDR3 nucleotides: TGCGCCAGCAGTGAGGGAGCCGGGTCCGGCGGGGAGACCGACGAGCAGTACTTC.

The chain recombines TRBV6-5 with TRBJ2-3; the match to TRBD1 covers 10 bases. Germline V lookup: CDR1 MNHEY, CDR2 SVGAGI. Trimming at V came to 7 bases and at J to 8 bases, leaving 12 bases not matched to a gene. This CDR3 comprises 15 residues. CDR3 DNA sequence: TGTGCCAGCACCGAGCCCGGGACAGGGGCGGTTACGCAGTATTTT. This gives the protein CASTEPGTGAVTQYF.

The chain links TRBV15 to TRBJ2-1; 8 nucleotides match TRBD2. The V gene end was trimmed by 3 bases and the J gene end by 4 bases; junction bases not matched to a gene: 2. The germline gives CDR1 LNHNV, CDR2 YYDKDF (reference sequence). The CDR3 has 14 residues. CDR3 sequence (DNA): TGTGCCACCAGCAGCGGGAGGGATTACAATGAGCAGTTCTTC. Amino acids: CATSSGRDYNEQFF.

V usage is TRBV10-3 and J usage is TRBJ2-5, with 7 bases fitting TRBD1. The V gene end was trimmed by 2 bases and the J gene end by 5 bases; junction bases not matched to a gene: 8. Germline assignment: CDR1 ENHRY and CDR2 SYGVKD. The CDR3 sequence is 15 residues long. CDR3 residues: CAISEVGGMLETQYF. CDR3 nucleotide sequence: TGTGCCATCAGTGAGGTAGGGGGCATGTTGGAGACCCAGTACTTC.

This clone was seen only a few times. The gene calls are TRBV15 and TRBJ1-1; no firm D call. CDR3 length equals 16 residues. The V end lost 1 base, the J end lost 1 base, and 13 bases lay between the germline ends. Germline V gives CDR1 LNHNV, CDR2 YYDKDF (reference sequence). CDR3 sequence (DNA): TGTGCCACCAGCAGAGGCTGGGGAGACCCGAACACTGAAGCTTTCTTT. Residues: CATSRGWGDPNTEAFF.